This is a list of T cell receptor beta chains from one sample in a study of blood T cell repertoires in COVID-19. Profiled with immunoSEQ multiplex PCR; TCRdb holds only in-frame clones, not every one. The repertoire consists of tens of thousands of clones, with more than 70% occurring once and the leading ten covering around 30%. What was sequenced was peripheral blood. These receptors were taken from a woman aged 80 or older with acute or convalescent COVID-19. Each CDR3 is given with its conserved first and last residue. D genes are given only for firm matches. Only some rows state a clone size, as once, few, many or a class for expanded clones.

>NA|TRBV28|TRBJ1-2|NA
TGTGCCAGCAGTATAGGGGCGAACTATGGCTACACCTTC
CASSIGANYGYTF
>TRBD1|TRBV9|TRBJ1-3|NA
TGTGCCAGCAGCGCAACAGGGGGAACTGGAAACACCATATATTTT
CASSATGGTGNTIYF
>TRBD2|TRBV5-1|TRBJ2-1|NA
TGCGCCAGCAGCTCAGCGGGGACCTCCTACAATGAGCAGTTCTTC
CASSSAGTSYNEQFF
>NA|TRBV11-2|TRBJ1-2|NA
TGTGCCAGCAGCCTTTCACAGGGAGCCCTCTATGGCTACACCTTC
CASSLSQGALYGYTF
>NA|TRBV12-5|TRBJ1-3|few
TGTGCTAGTGGTTTGCAGGTCGGGGGGGAAGGAAACACCATATATTTT
CASGLQVGGEGNTIYF
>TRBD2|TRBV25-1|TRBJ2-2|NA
TGTGCCAGCAGCGGGGGGGGACCAGGATCCTACCGGGAGCTGTTTTTT
CASSGGGPGSYRELFF
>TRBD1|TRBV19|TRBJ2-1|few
TGTGCCAGTGGACGGACAGGGGGGTTCAATGAGCAGTTCTTC
CASGRTGGFNEQFF
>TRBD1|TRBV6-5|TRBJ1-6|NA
TGTGCCAGCAGTTACTCGGGACAGGCTAATTCACCCCTCCACTTT
CASSYSGQANSPLHF
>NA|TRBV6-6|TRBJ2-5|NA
TGTGCCAGCAGCCTCAGCAAAGGGGGAAGAGAGACCCAGTACTTC
CASSLSKGGRETQYF
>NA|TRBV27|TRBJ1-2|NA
TGTGCCAGCAGTTCCACAAGCCGACAGGCTTTTGGCTACACCTTC
CASSSTSRQAFGYTF
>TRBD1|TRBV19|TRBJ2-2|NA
TGTGCCAGTAGTTTGGACAGGGTGTTAACCGGGGAGCTGTTTTTT
CASSLDRVLTGELFF
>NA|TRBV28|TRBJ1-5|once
TGTGCCAGCAGGCCAGGGGCAGGGCAAGGGTATTGGCGCAATCAGCCCCAGCATTTT
CASRPGAGQGYWRNQPQHF
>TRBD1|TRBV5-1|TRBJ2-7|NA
TGCGCCAGCAGCTTGGGGCAGGGGGTGGTCGAGCAGTACTTC
CASSLGQGVVEQYF
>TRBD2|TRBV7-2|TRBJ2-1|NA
TGTGCCAGCAGCCCCCGAACTAGCGGGGGGGCCGGATATGAGCAGTTCTTC
CASSPRTSGGAGYEQFF
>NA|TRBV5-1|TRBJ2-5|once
NA
CASSLALGTDIQETQYF
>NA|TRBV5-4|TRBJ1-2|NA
TGTGCCAGCAGCTCCCGGGATGAGAAAAGTAGGGGCTACACCTTC
CASSSRDEKSRGYTF
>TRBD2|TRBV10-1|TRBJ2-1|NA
TGCGCCAGCAGTGAGTCAAGCGGGGGGTCCTACAATGAGCAGTTCTTC
CASSESSGGSYNEQFF
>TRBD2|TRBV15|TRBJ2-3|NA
TGTGCCACCAGCAGAGTACGAATAGCGGGGGGGCCCGCAGATACGCAGTATTTT
CATSRVRIAGGPADTQYF
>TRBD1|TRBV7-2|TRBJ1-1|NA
TGTGCCAGCAGCCCTCGGACAGGGTTGAACACTGAAGCTTTCTTT
CASSPRTGLNTEAFF
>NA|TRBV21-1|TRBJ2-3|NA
TGTGCCAGCAGCAAAAGGGGTCTTCTCACAGATACGCAGTATTTT
CASSKRGLLTDTQYF
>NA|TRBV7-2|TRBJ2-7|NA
TGTGCCAGCAGCCTACGAACAGGGCAGAACGAGCAGTACTTC
CASSLRTGQNEQYF
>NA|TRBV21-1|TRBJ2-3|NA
TGTGCCAGCAGCAAATTCAGCGGCTGCACAGATACGCAGTATTTT
CASSKFSGCTDTQYF